This T cell receptor beta chain was documented in a study of blood T cell repertoires in COVID-19. About the research overall: Samples of COVID-19 (acute and convalescent) were obtained from the United States, Italy and Spain.

The V gene's germline CDR1 is MNHEY and CDR2 SMNVEV (reference sequence). The germline V and J ends were trimmed by 2 bases and 8 bases, with 10 bases remaining between them. This CDR3 comprises 14 residues. Original handling: Reference gene primer amplification yielded estimated nucleated cell counts. TCRdb's copy holds only in-frame clones and misses some; the assay was immunoSEQ multiplex PCR. V and J calls and clone size follow that table, whereas D and trimming were derived from the DNA. The data contain 170,000 or so clones, 90% of them seen just once; the ten biggest clones take up roughly 0.56%.

The chain links TRBV27 to TRBJ1-6; D is ambiguous. The receptor was isolated from a middle-aged man with acute or convalescent COVID-19. Input material: peripheral blood. The CDR3 spells CASSLDRGYSPLHF. The CDR3 DNA reads TGTGCCAGCAGTTTAGATCGGGGTTATTCACCCCTCCACTTT.